The rows below give T cell receptor beta chains drawn from one sample of a study of blood T cells in healthy people across ages. In TCRdb, the 5' RACE reads were re-called with MiXCR into one record per CDR3 protein. The data contain fewer than 800,000 distinct CDR3 sequences, around a fifth of them singletons. The sequenced sample was blood. The receptors come from an older man in good health. The CDR3 runs from the conserved cysteine through the conserved F or W. D genes are given only for firm matches. Clone size is stated in some rows and not others, as once, few, many or a class when expanded.

v_gene	abundance	j_gene	d_gene	CDR3aa	CDR3nt
TRBV2	NA	TRBJ2-7	NA	CASNQGSYEQYF	TGTGCCAGCAATCAGGGGTCCTACGAGCAGTACTTC
TRBV9	NA	TRBJ1-6	TRBD1	CASSDRQGVNSPLHF	TGTGCCAGCAGCGACCGACAGGGGGTGAATTCACCCCTCCACTTT
TRBV4-2	NA	TRBJ2-3	NA	CASSPGTTPDTQYF	TGTGCCAGCAGCCCAGGGACCACTCCAGATACGCAGTATTTT
TRBV30	few	TRBJ2-7	NA	CAWSLSREQYF	TGTGCCTGGAGCCTGAGCCGCGAGCAGTACTTC
TRBV2	few	TRBJ1-1	NA	CASSVGQNLNTEAFF	TGTGCCAGCAGTGTTGGACAGAACTTAAACACTGAAGCTTTCTTT
TRBV7-9	NA	TRBJ2-7	TRBD1	CASSLAAGTASYEQYF	TGTGCCAGCAGCTTAGCGGCCGGGACAGCTTCCTACGAGCAGTACTTC
TRBV6-2/TRBV6-3	NA	TRBJ1-1	NA	CASSYSGFVETEAFF	TGTGCCAGCAGTTACTCTGGGTTCGTCGAGACTGAAGCTTTCTTT
TRBV18	NA	TRBJ2-7	NA	CASSPTGTPGAHEQYF	TGTGCCAGCTCACCGACCGGGACCCCGGGGGCTCACGAGCAGTACTTC
TRBV2	many	TRBJ1-3	TRBD1	CASAVGQGVSGNTIYF	TGTGCCAGCGCCGTGGGACAGGGGGTCTCTGGAAACACCATATATTTT
TRBV28	many	TRBJ2-5	NA	CASSSNVETQYF	TGTGCCAGCAGCTCGAATGTAGAGACCCAGTACTTC
TRBV10-2	NA	TRBJ2-1	NA	CASSESIAEQFF	TGCGCCAGCAGTGAGTCGATTGCCGAGCAGTTCTTC
TRBV29-1	NA	TRBJ2-7	TRBD2	CSVKLAGVWAYEQYF	TGCAGCGTTAAACTAGCGGGAGTTTGGGCCTACGAGCAGTACTTC
TRBV20-1	NA	TRBJ1-4	TRBD1	CSAESGTGEKLFF	TGCAGTGCCGAGTCGGGGACAGGGGAAAAACTGTTTTTT
TRBV5-1	NA	TRBJ2-5	NA	CASSLPGSGKTQYF	TGCGCCAGCAGCCTTCCGGGATCCGGAAAGACCCAGTATTTC
TRBV5-1	few	TRBJ2-1	TRBD1	CASTNQGEGYEQHF	TGCGCCAGCACTAACCAGGGGGAAGGCTACGAGCAGCACTTC
TRBV6-1	NA	TRBJ2-7	NA	CASSDGGRALSYEQYF	TGTGCCAGCAGTGACGGGGGACGGGCCCTCTCCTACGAGCAGTACTTC
TRBV20-1	few	TRBJ2-2	NA	CKVKDRNTGELFF	TGCAAAGTAAAGGACAGGAACACCGGGGAGCTGTTTTTT
TRBV5-5	few	TRBJ2-1	TRBD2	CASSFGLAGGYNEQFF	TGTGCCAGCAGCTTCGGGCTAGCGGGTGGCTACAATGAGCAGTTCTTC
TRBV6-1	NA	TRBJ2-7	TRBD2	CASSTNSGSWGEQYF	TGTGCCAGCAGTACTAATAGCGGGAGCTGGGGCGAGCAGTACTTC
TRBV2	NA	TRBJ2-7	NA	CASSDRLLIRYEQYF	TGTGCCAGCAGTGATCGACTACTCATACGCTACGAGCAGTACTTC
TRBV19	NA	TRBJ2-1	TRBD1	CASSIDGTGRSNEQFF	TGTGCCAGTAGTATAGACGGGACAGGAAGGAGCAATGAGCAGTTCTTC
TRBV2	NA	TRBJ2-7	NA	CASSKFAPGTPNYEQYF	TGTGCCAGCAGTAAGTTCGCCCCCGGGACACCGAACTACGAGCAGTACTTC
TRBV7-3	NA	TRBJ2-2	NA	CASSSIGGTGELFF	TGTGCCAGCAGCTCCATAGGGGGCACCGGGGAGCTGTTTTTT
TRBV29-1	once	TRBJ1-5	NA	CSVALQGGSSNQPQHF	TGCAGCGTCGCCCTCCAGGGAGGAAGCAGCAATCAGCCCCAGCATTTT
TRBV6-2/TRBV6-3	NA	TRBJ2-4	NA	CASSYSSRQRLLAKNIQYF	TGTGCCAGCAGCTATTCTTCGAGACAGCGTCTTCTCGCCAAAAACATTCAGTACTTC
TRBV12-3/TRBV12-4	many	TRBJ2-7	NA	CASSSPGSPYEQYF	TGTGCCAGCAGTTCACCGGGAAGTCCCTACGAGCAGTACTTC
TRBV6-2/TRBV6-3	many	TRBJ2-2	TRBD1	CASSSTGPGELFF	TGTGCCAGCAGTTCGACAGGGCCCGGGGAGCTGTTTTTT
TRBV4-1	NA	TRBJ1-1	NA	CASSQQTGTEAFF	TGCGCCAGCAGCCAACAGACTGGGACTGAAGCTTTCTTT
TRBV7-9	NA	TRBJ2-5	NA	CASSLASPVETRYF	TGTGCCAGCAGCTTAGCAAGCCCGGTCGAGACCCGGTACTTC
TRBV29-1	NA	TRBJ2-7	NA	CSVEGTRGLNYEQYF	TGCAGCGTTGAAGGGACAAGGGGCCTGAACTACGAGCAGTACTTC
TRBV7-2	NA	TRBJ2-7	NA	CASSLESQRAPYEQYF	TGTGCCAGCAGCTTAGAGTCCCAGCGGGCCCCCTACGAGCAGTACTTC
TRBV11-2	NA	TRBJ2-1	NA	CASSHRGTRANEQFF	TGTGCCAGCAGCCACCGCGGGACCCGGGCCAATGAGCAGTTCTTC
TRBV20-1	NA	TRBJ2-5	NA	CSAREGTAQHPYGQYF	TGCAGTGCTAGAGAGGGGACCGCTCAACACCCCTACGGGCAGTACTTC
TRBV20-1	NA	TRBJ1-1	NA	CSARMGNTEAFF	TGCAGTGCTAGAATGGGGAACACTGAAGCTTTCTTT
TRBV28	NA	TRBJ1-2	NA	CAIFSAAYGYTF	TGTGCCATCTTCTCGGCGGCCTATGGCTACACCTTC
TRBV29-1	few	TRBJ2-7	NA	CSVERGVGYEQYF	TGCAGCGTTGAACGAGGGGTTGGGTACGAGCAGTACTTC
TRBV3-1	NA	TRBJ2-1	NA	CASSHGWRSSYNEQFF	TGTGCCAGCAGCCATGGATGGAGGAGCTCCTACAATGAGCAGTTCTTC
TRBV7-4	NA	TRBJ2-2	NA	CASSWEDFWNTGELFF	TGTGCCAGCAGCTGGGAAGACTTTTGGAACACCGGGGAGCTGTTTTTT
TRBV20-1	few	TRBJ2-5	NA	CSARTSQETQYF	TGCAGTGCTAGGACTAGCCAAGAGACCCAGTACTTC
TRBV10-3	few	TRBJ2-2	NA	CATLDRASTGELFF	TGTGCCACCCTGGACCGAGCGAGCACCGGGGAGCTGTTTTTT
TRBV29-1	NA	TRBJ1-5	NA	CSAQRDQSQPQHF	TGCAGCGCCCAAAGGGATCAATCCCAGCCCCAGCATTTT
TRBV11-2	NA	TRBJ2-5	NA	CASSLVGGPKFF	TGTGCCAGCAGCTTAGTAGGAGGTCCGAAGTTCTTC
TRBV5-4	few	TRBJ1-6	NA	CASSLDGGSYNSPLHF	TGTGCCAGCAGCTTGGACGGTGGTTCCTATAATTCACCCCTCCACTTT
TRBV4-3	NA	TRBJ2-7	TRBD1	CASSQSGRGYEQYF	TGCGCCAGCAGCCAAAGTGGCAGGGGGTACGAGCAGTACTTC
TRBV20-1	few	TRBJ2-3	NA	CSARVSGQTSTDTQYF	TGCAGTGCTAGAGTCTCTGGACAGACTAGCACAGATACGCAGTATTTT